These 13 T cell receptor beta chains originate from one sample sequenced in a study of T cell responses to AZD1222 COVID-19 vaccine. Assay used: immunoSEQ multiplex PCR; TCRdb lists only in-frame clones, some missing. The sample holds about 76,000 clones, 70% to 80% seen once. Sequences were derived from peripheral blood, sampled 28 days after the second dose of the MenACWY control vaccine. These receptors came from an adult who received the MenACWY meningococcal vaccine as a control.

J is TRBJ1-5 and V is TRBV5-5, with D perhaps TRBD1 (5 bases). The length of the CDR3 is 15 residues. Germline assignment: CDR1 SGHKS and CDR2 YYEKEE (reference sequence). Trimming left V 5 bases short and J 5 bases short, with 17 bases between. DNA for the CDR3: TGTGCCAGCAGTCTACTAAGTGGGGGGGATCAGCCCCAGCATTTT. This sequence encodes CASSLLSGGDQPQHF. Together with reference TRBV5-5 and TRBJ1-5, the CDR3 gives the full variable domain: DAGVTQSPTHLIKTRGQQVTLRCSPISGHKSVSWYQQVLGQGPQFIFQYYEKEERGRGNFPDRFSARQFPNYSSELNVNALLLGDSALYLCASSLLSGGDQPQHFGDGTRLSIL.

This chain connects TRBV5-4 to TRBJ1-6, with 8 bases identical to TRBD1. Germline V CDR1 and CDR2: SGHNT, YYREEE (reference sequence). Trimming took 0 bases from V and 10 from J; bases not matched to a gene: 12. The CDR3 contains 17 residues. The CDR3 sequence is CASSLARGLGDESPLHF. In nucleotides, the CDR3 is TGTGCCAGCAGCTTGGCCAGGGGGCTGGGGGATGAATCACCCCTCCACTTT.

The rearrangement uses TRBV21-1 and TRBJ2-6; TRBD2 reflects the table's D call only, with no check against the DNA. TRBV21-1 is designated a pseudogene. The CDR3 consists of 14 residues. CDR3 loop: CASSLRERANVLTF. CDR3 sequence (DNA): TGTGCCAGCAGCCTGAGGGAGAGGGCCAACGTCCTGACTTTC.

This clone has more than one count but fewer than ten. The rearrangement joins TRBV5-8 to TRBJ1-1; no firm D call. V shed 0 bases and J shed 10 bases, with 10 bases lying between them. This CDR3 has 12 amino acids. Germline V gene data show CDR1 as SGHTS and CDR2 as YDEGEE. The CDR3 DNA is TGTGCCAGCAGCTTGGTGGACGAGCGAGCTTTCTTT. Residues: CASSLVDERAFF.

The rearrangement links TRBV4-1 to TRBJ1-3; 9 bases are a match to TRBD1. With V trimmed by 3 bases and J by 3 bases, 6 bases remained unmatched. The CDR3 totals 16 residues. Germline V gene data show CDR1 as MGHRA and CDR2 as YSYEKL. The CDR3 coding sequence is TGCGCCAGCAGCCACCGTCCGGGACAGGGTGGAAACACCATATATTTT. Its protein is CASSHRPGQGGNTIYF.

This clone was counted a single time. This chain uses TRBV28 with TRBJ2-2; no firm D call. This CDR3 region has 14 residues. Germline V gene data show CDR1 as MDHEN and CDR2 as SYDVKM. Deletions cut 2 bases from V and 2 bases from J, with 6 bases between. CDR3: CASSLRPNTGELFF. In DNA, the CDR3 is TGTGCCAGCAGTTTAAGGCCCAACACCGGGGAGCTGTTTTTT.

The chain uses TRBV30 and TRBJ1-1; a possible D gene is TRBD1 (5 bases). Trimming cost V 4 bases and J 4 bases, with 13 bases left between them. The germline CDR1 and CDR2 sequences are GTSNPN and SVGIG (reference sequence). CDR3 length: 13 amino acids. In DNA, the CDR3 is TGTGCCTGGACGGACATGGGGGGCACTGAAGCTTTCTTT. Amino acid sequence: CAWTDMGGTEAFF.

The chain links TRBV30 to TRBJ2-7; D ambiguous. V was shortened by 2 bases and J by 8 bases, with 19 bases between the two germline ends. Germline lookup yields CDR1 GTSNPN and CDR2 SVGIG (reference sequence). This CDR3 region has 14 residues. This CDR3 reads CAWSSAYHLPKQYF. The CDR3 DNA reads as TGTGCCTGGAGTTCGGCTTACCACCTCCCCAAGCAGTACTTC.

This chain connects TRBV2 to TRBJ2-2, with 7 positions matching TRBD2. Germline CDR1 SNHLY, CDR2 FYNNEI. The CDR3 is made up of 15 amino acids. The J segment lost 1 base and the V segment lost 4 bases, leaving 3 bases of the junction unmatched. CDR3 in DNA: TGTGCCAGCAGTGTGGGCGGGGGGAACACCGGGGAGCTGTTTTTT. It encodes CASSVGGGNTGELFF.

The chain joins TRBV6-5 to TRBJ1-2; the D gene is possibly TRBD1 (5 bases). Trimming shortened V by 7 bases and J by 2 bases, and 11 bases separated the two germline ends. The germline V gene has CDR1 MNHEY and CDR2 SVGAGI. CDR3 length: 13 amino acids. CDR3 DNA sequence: TGTGCCAGCACCCGGGGGAAGAACTATGGCTACACCTTC. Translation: CASTRGKNYGYTF.

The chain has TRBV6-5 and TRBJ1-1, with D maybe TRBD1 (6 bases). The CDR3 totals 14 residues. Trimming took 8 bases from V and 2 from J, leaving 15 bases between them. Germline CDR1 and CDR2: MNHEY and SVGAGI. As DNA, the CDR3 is TGTGCCAGCTACAACCGGGACAAAAACACTGAAGCTTTCTTT. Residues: CASYNRDKNTEAFF.

CDR3 coding DNA: TGTGCCAGCAGTGTGAAACAGGGTGTGGACACTGAAGCTTTCTTT. Protein sequence: CASSVKQGVDTEAFF. The V and J genes are TRBV5-6 and TRBJ1-1; weak D call: TRBD1 (6 bases). The CDR3 spans 15 residues. Germline values: CDR1 SGHDT, CDR2 YYEEEE. The V end lost 5 bases, the J end lost 3 bases, and 17 bases lay between the germline ends. Looking up the rest from reference TRBV5-6 and TRBJ1-1 gives the full variable domain: DAGVTQSPTHLIKTRGQQVTLRCSPKSGHDTVSWYQQALGQGPQFIFQYYEEEERQRGNFPDRFSGHQFPNYSSELNVNALLLGDSALYLCASSVKQGVDTEAFFGQGTRLTVV.

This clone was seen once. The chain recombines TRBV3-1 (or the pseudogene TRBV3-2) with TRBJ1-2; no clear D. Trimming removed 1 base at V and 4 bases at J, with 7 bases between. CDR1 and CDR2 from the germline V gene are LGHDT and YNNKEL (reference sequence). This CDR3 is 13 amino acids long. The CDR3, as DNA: TGTGCCAGCAGCCAAGGCGGCGTCTATGGCTACACCTTC. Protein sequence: CASSQGGVYGYTF.